The T cell receptor beta chain described here comes from a study of molecular identifiers for immune sequencing clone quantification. Findings of the study overall: Investigators reportedly could detect spiked Jurkat TCR RNA from one cell among one million naive cells.

TCRdb re-called the PCR reads through MiXCR, storing one row per CDR3 protein. The sample includes about 630,000 distinct CDR3 sequences, around 25% seen only once; the top ten take 0.75% to 0.8%. This clonotype was detected a few times. Its antigen is still unknown. The CDR3 has 12 residues. Trimming took off 5 bases at V and 11 bases at J, with 15 bases between the two ends. The germline CDR1 and CDR2 sequences are SEHNR and FQNEAQ (reference sequence). This TCR came from a human donor in good health. Some libraries in this study had Jurkat cell RNA spiked in. V is TRBV7-9 and J is TRBJ2-5; no firm D call. Material for sequencing was naive CD8+ T cells from blood, with Jurkat cell RNA spiked in. Indicated subset: FACS-sorted CD8+CD4-CCR7+CD45RA+ naive T cells. For the CDR3, the DNA is TGTGCCAGCAGCCCATCCCCTGAGATTCAGTACTTC. It encodes CASSPSPEIQYF.